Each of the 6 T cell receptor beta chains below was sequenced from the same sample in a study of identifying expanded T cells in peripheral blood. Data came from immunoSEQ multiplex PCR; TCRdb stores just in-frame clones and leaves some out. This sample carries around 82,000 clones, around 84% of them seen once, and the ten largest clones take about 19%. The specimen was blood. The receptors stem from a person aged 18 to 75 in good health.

The CDR3, as DNA: TGTGCCAGCAGCCAGAGGGGGGCTCCAGATTACGGCTACACCTTC. This translates into CASSQRGAPDYGYTF. This chain connects TRBV7-2 to TRBJ1-2, with D perhaps matching TRBD1 (6 bases). The CDR3 sequence is 15 residues long. Germline values: CDR1 SGHTA, CDR2 FQGNSA. V was cut by 5 bases and J by 8 bases, with 21 bases left in between.

CDR3 protein: CASLAPGGINTGELFF. The CDR3 DNA is TGTGCCAGCCTTGCCCCCGGGGGCATTAACACCGGGGAGCTGTTTTTT. V is TRBV6-6 and J is TRBJ2-2, with D perhaps assigned TRBD1 or TRBD2 (6 bases each). Between the trimmed V and J ends, which lost 8 bases and 2 bases, there was a span of 18 bases. The CDR3 sequence is 16 residues long. Per the germline V gene, CDR1 is MNHNY and CDR2 is SVGAGI (reference sequence).

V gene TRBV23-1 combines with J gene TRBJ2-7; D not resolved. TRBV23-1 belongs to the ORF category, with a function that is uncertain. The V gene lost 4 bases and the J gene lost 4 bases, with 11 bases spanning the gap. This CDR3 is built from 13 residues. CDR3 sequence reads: CASSPKQSYEQYF. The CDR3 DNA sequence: TGCGCCAGCAGTCCTAAACAGTCGTACGAGCAGTACTTC.

The CDR3 region is CASSVGDRGLVVNQPQHF. The CDR3 coding sequence is TGTGCCAGCAGCGTAGGGGACAGGGGCCTTGTCGTTAATCAGCCCCAGCATTTT. The chain links TRBV9 to TRBJ1-5, with 10 nucleotides matching TRBD1. This CDR3 contains 18 residues. The trim removed 0 bases at V and 4 bases at J, leaving 10 bases unmatched. Looked up from germline, CDR1 is SGDLS and CDR2 is YYNGEE.

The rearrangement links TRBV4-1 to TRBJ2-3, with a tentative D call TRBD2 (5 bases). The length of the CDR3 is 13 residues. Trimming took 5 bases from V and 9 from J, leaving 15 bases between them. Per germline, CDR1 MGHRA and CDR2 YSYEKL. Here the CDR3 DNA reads TGCGCCAGCAGCTTCCAAAGCGGCCCCACGCAGTATTTT. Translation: CASSFQSGPTQYF.

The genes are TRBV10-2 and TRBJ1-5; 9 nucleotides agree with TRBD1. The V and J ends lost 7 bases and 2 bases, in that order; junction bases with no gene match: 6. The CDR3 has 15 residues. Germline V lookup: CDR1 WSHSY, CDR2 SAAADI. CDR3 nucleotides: TGCGCCAGCAAATCGACAGGGGGAGGCAATCAGCCCCAGCATTTT. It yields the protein CASKSTGGGNQPQHF.